This entry features one T cell receptor beta chain sequence. This sample is drawn from a study of blood T cell repertoires in COVID-19. For the study at large: Samples taken during acute and convalescent COVID-19 were collected in the United States, Italy and Spain.

The CDR3 extends over 11 amino acids. The germline V and J ends were trimmed by 2 bases and 8 bases, with 6 bases remaining between them. Germline V gives CDR1 LGHDT, CDR2 YNNKEL (reference sequence). This table comes from immunoSEQ multiplex PCR, and its TCRdb copy is limited to in-frame clones, with some not included. The profile shows around 86,000 clones, approximately 81% of them singletons. The rearrangement uses TRBV3-1 (or the pseudogene TRBV3-2) and TRBJ1-2; D is ambiguous. Sequenced material: peripheral blood. This receptor was identified in a man aged 80 or over with acute or convalescent COVID-19. Here the CDR3 DNA reads TGTGCCAGCAGCCAACTCCAGGGCTACACCTTC. Translated, it gives CASSQLQGYTF.